The 11 T cell receptor beta chains below were found in one sample sequenced in a study of blood T cell repertoires in COVID-19. TCRdb keeps only in-frame clones here, not all; method: immunoSEQ multiplex PCR. Found here are about 98,000 clones, about 80% of them singletons; the top ten hold 3.5% to 5%. Sequencing was performed on peripheral blood. These receptors came from a man aged 55 to 70 with acute or convalescent COVID-19.

In its sample, this clone was seen once. The chain links TRBV7-9 to TRBJ2-2; 11 bases map to TRBD1. Unmatched junction bases numbered 8, after V lost 6 bases and J lost 8 bases. CDR1 is SEHNR and CDR2 is FQNEAQ in the germline V gene (reference sequence). The CDR3 spans 15 residues. The CDR3 DNA reads as TGTGCCAGCAGTCCAGGACAGGGGGCGTTTGGGGAGCTGTTTTTT. It encodes CASSPGQGAFGELFF.

This chain uses TRBV7-3 with TRBJ1-1, with D possibly TRBD1 on 6 matching bases. The CDR3 totals 15 residues. CDR1 is SGHTA, CDR2 FQGTGA, per germline. Trimming left V 3 bases short and J 6 bases short, with 17 bases between. This CDR3 is CASSFVGGREAEAFF. The CDR3, as DNA: TGTGCCAGCAGCTTCGTGGGGGGGCGCGAGGCTGAAGCTTTCTTT.

The chain combines TRBV6-5 with TRBJ2-1; a possible D gene is TRBD2 (6 bases). The V gene's germline CDR1 is MNHEY and CDR2 SVGAGI. V lost 11 bases, J lost 7 bases, and 21 bases lay in between. CDR3 length equals 14 residues. The CDR3 spells CAVRERGLGNEQFF. In nucleotides, the CDR3 is TGTGCCGTACGGGAGAGGGGTTTGGGAAATGAGCAGTTCTTC.

V gene TRBV10-2 combines with J gene TRBJ2-1; weak D call: TRBD2 (7 bases). Germline V gene data show CDR1 as WSHSY and CDR2 as SAAADI. With 4 bases removed from V and 7 bases from J, the gap between germline ends came to 14 bases. The CDR3 covers 14 residues. The CDR3 is CASSVQGGTNEQFF. The CDR3 DNA sequence: TGCGCCAGCAGTGTACAGGGAGGGACGAATGAGCAGTTCTTC.

This clone was seen once. This chain joins TRBV27 and TRBJ2-3; TRBD2 matches at 16 bases. This CDR3 has 17 amino acids. Germline CDR1 and CDR2: MNHEY and SMNVEV (reference sequence). V shed 5 bases, J shed 4 bases, and the junction held 6 bases outside the gene matches. For the CDR3, the DNA is TGTGCCAGCAGTACCGGGACTAGCGGGGGGGCCGCAGATACGCAGTATTTT. It yields the protein CASSTGTSGGAADTQYF.

This chain uses TRBV19 with TRBJ2-3, with 12 nucleotides matching TRBD2. CDR1 LNHDA and CDR2 SQIVND come from the germline V gene (reference sequence). The CDR3 is made up of 17 amino acids. With V trimmed by 7 bases and J by 3 bases, 11 bases remained unmatched. As DNA, the CDR3 is TGTGCCAGTAACCCCCGACTAGCGGGAGTGGGGACAGATACGCAGTATTTT. Residues: CASNPRLAGVGTDTQYF.

This clone was counted between two and nine times. The chain uses TRBV7-9 and TRBJ1-1; unclear D gene. The germline gives CDR1 SEHNR, CDR2 FQNEAQ (reference sequence). The CDR3 runs to 14 residues. V lost 3 bases, J lost 0 bases, and 8 bases lay in between. CDR3 residues: CASSLSRLNTEAFF. For the CDR3, the DNA is TGTGCCAGCAGCTTGTCGCGGTTGAACACTGAAGCTTTCTTT.

V is TRBV4-3 and J is TRBJ1-6, with D possibly being TRBD1 (6 bases). This CDR3 has 15 amino acids. Germline V lookup: CDR1 LGHNA, CDR2 YSLEER. The V end lost 2 bases, the J end lost 3 bases, and 8 bases lay between the germline ends. Here the CDR3 reads CASSQQDSYNSPLHF. The CDR3 DNA is TGCGCCAGCAGCCAACAGGACAGCTATAATTCACCCCTCCACTTT.

The chain couples TRBV11-2 to TRBJ2-1, with D maybe TRBD1 (7 bases). The CDR3 has 16 amino acids. Germline CDR1 is SGHAT and CDR2 is FQNNGV. The V gene lost 3 bases and the J gene lost 7 bases, with 19 bases spanning the gap. CDR3 coding DNA: TGTGCCAGCAGCTTCCGGACAGGTATAGGGAGGAATGAGCAGTTCTTC. This sequence encodes CASSFRTGIGRNEQFF.

The sample holds a few counts of this clone. The J gene is TRBJ1-2, the V gene TRBV5-6, with D unclear. Trimming left V 4 bases short and J 8 bases short, with 18 bases between. The CDR3 has 14 amino acids. The germline CDR1 and CDR2 sequences are SGHDT and YYEEEE. The CDR3 coding sequence is TGTGCCAGCAGCCCCGTCCGGGGTTCGACGGGCTACACCTTC. Protein: CASSPVRGSTGYTF.

The chain is built from TRBV7-2 and TRBJ1-3, with D perhaps matching TRBD1 (5 bases). The CDR3 sequence is 15 residues long. The V gene's germline CDR1 is SGHTA and CDR2 FQGNSA. The ends were cut back, 1 base at V and 0 bases at J, with 7 bases in the middle. This CDR3 is CASSLDTGSGNTIYF. CDR3 coding DNA: TGTGCCAGCAGCTTAGACACAGGCTCTGGAAACACCATATATTTT.